This TCR beta chain was identified during a study of cytomegalovirus exposure and HLA in healthy donors. Looked up from germline, CDR1 is MNHEY and CDR2 is SVGAGI. With V trimmed by 0 bases and J by 6 bases, 4 bases remained unmatched. There are 15 residues in the CDR3. A multiplex PCR was run with 60 Vbeta primers and 13 Jbeta primers. Sequencing was performed with immunoSEQ multiplex PCR; in TCRdb, only in-frame clones are kept and a portion is missing. The sample has around 100,000 clones; roughly 78% are singletons. V and J are TRBV6-5 and TRBJ1-2; 10 bases line up with TRBD1. Material: PBMCs. This receptor was obtained from a woman in her thirties or forties in good health and CMV-seronegative. The CDR3 DNA reads TGTGCCAGCAGTTACTCAGGGACAGGGGAGGATGGCTACACCTTC. Translated, it gives CASSYSGTGEDGYTF.